One sample yielded the 10 T cell receptor beta chains listed below, sequenced in a study of blood T cell repertoires in COVID-19. TCRdb's copy holds only in-frame clones and misses some; the assay was immunoSEQ multiplex PCR. Here the sample spans about 270,000 clones, approximately 86% being singletons. Sample: PBMCs or T cells enriched from blood (not recorded which). The source is a woman in her late teens or twenties who had recovered from COVID-19.

The CDR3 bases are TGCGCCAGCAGTCAATCGAAGCGGGAGGCCTTTCGGGGGTACAATGAGCAGTTCTTC. Amino acids: CASSQSKREAFRGYNEQFF. This chain joins TRBV23-1 and TRBJ2-1; TRBD2 aligns across 9 bases. TRBV23-1 is treated as an ORF (open reading frame) with a function not yet certain. V lost 0 bases to trimming and J lost 4 bases; unmatched junction nucleotides: 13. The CDR3 is 19 residues long.

The gene calls are TRBV5-1 and TRBJ1-2, with D unclear. This CDR3 has 12 amino acids. Germline V CDR1 and CDR2: SGHRS, YFSETQ. Trimming pared 2 bases from V and 3 bases from J, leaving 5 bases between. The CDR3 DNA follows: TGCGCCAGCAGCTTAACAGACTATGGCTACACCTTC. Its protein product is CASSLTDYGYTF.

The V and J genes are TRBV5-8 and TRBJ2-7; 13 positions agree with TRBD2. Germline trimming cut 4 bases from V and 3 bases from J; bases unmatched to any gene: 19. This CDR3 is 20 amino acids long. Germline V gene sequence: CDR1 SGHTS, CDR2 YDEGEE. The CDR3 reads CASSLTTSGRHLSKIYEQYF. The CDR3 nucleotides read TGTGCCAGCAGCCTAACGACTAGCGGGAGGCACTTATCCAAAATCTACGAGCAGTACTTC.

This chain connects TRBV11-2 to TRBJ2-3, with 10 bases that match TRBD2. The CDR3 length is 17 residues. Germline V CDR1 and CDR2: SGHAT, FQNNGV. The junction had 7 bases not matched to a gene; V was cut back by 4 bases and J by 0 bases. This CDR3 reads CASSSPRTSGSTDTQYF. CDR3 bases: TGTGCCAGCAGCTCCCCCCGGACTAGCGGTAGCACAGATACGCAGTATTTT.

V and J are TRBV18 and TRBJ2-1; TRBD2 matches 8 bases. Germline V CDR1 and CDR2: KGHSH, LQKENI. The CDR3 totals 16 residues. The V and J ends lost 3 bases and 7 bases, in that order; junction bases with no gene match: 11. The CDR3, as DNA: TGTGCCAGCTCACCGACTAGCGAGAAAGGGGTGAATGAGCAGTTCTTC. Translating gives CASSPTSEKGVNEQFF.

The CDR3 loop is CATSRGGDNSYNEQFF. The CDR3 nucleotides are TGTGCCACCAGCAGAGGTGGGGACAACTCCTACAATGAGCAGTTCTTC. V and J are TRBV15 and TRBJ2-1, with D tentatively TRBD1 (6 bases). The CDR3 loop spans 16 amino acids. The germline V and J ends were trimmed by 1 base and 0 bases, with 10 bases remaining between them. Germline V lookup: CDR1 LNHNV, CDR2 YYDKDF (reference sequence).

The CDR3 loop reads CASSSPVSYEQYF. Written as DNA, the CDR3 is TGTGCCAGCTCCTCCCCCGTGAGCTACGAGCAGTACTTC. The V call is TRBV18, the J call TRBJ2-7; no clear D gene. V gave up 6 bases and J gave up 3 bases, with 12 bases separating them. Germline V gives CDR1 KGHSH, CDR2 LQKENI. This CDR3 has 13 amino acids.

The chain uses TRBV12-5 and TRBJ1-5; D is undetermined. Trimming took off 2 bases at V and 5 bases at J, with 16 bases between the two ends. The CDR3 is made up of 16 amino acids. CDR1 and CDR2 (germline): LGHNT, FRNRAP. CDR3 sequence (DNA): TGTGCTAGTGGTTTGCCGCCCCCTCGCAGGTATCAGCCCCAGCATTTT. Its protein product is CASGLPPPRRYQPQHF.

The CDR3 bases are TGTGCCAGCAGTTACTTCTACAGGGGAAAAAACACTGAAGCTTTCTTT. Its protein product is CASSYFYRGKNTEAFF. The rearrangement joins TRBV6-6 to TRBJ1-1; the match to TRBD1 covers 7 bases. Per germline, CDR1 MNHNY and CDR2 SVGAGI (reference sequence). The ends lost 1 base at V and 2 bases at J; junction bases unmatched: 7. There are 16 residues in the CDR3.

This chain joins TRBV7-2 and TRBJ1-1; D gene ambiguous. V was pared by 1 base and J by 9 bases, with 15 bases between. This CDR3 is 14 amino acids long. The V gene's germline CDR1 is SGHTA and CDR2 FQGNSA. CDR3 nucleotides: TGTGCCAGCAGCTTAGGATGGTTCAGCGCGAAAGCTTTCTTT. This translates into CASSLGWFSAKAFF.